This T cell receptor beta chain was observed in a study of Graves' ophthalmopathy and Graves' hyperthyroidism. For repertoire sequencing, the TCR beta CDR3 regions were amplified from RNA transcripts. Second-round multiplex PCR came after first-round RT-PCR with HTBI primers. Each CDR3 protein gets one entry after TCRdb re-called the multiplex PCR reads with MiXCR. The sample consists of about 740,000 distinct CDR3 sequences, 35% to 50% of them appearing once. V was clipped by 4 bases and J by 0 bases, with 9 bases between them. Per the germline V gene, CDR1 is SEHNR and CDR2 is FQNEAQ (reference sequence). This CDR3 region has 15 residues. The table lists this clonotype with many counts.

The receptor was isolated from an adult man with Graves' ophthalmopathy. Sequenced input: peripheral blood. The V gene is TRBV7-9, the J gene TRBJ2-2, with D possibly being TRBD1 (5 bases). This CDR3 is CASSSRGTNTGELFF. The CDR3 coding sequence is TGTGCCAGCAGCTCTAGGGGAACGAACACCGGGGAGCTGTTTTTT. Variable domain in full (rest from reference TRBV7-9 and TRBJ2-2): DTGVSQNPRHKITKRGQNVTFRCDPISEHNRLYWYRQTLGQGPEFLTYFQNEAQLEKSRLLSDRFSAERPKGSFSTLEIQRTEQGDSAMYLCASSSRGTNTGELFFGEGSRLTVL.